A single sample gave rise to the 5 T cell receptor beta chains below, sequenced in a study of beta chain features in type 1 diabetes (dated by TCRdb to the late 2010s). Overall study outcomes, separate from this receptor: In all four CD4+ subsets, TCRB CDR3 length was moderately but significantly shorter in type 1 diabetes patients.

Library generation was performed with the immunoSEQ multiplex PCR assay. All of the isolated RNA was reverse transcribed with the High Capacity cDNA Reverse Transcription Kit, so expressed TCRB transcripts were sequenced. TCRdb limited this immuneACCESS table to in-frame rearrangements with V and J called. A share of clones is missing; checked studies link under half to unresolved V genes, and the rest is unexplained. The sample table records about 240,000 clones; 14% of these occur just once. Together, the top ten hold almost 0.02% of the sample. These receptors' targets are unknown. The sample was naive CD4+ T cells from blood. The cell subset or site label on this specimen signifies: true naive CD4+ T cells. The origin of the receptors is a man aged 30-40 years with type 1 diabetes.

This clone was counted between two and nine times. CDR3 in DNA: TGTGCCAGTAGTACCGGGACAGGGGAAGTGAACACTGAAGCTTTCTTT. It yields the protein CASSTGTGEVNTEAFF. The chain has TRBV19 and TRBJ1-1; 10 bases are shared with TRBD1. The CDR3 is 16 amino acids. Germline CDR1 is LNHDA and CDR2 is SQIVND (reference sequence). With V trimmed by 4 bases and J by 0 bases, 5 bases remained unmatched.

The V and J genes are TRBV9 and TRBJ1-2; 12 bases align to TRBD1. The CDR3 consists of 15 residues. Germline assignment: CDR1 SGDLS and CDR2 YYNGEE. V lost 3 bases and J lost 4; bases outside the gene matches: 4. The CDR3 DNA follows: TGTGCCAGCAGCGGAGGGACAGGGGGCGCCTATGGCTACACCTTC. As protein: CASSGGTGGAYGYTF.

V gene TRBV2 combines with J gene TRBJ2-3; TRBD1 aligns across 7 bases. From germline, CDR1 is SNHLY and CDR2 FYNNEI. The junction had 9 bases not matched to a gene; V was cut back by 6 bases and J by 3 bases. The CDR3 runs 15 residues. The DNA of the CDR3 is TGTGCCAGCAGGGACGACACAGGGGAGACAGATACGCAGTATTTT. It translates to CASRDDTGETDTQYF.

The gene calls are TRBV5-1 and TRBJ2-2; 10 positions match TRBD2. The length of the CDR3 is 18 residues. Germline CDR1 SGHRS, CDR2 YFSETQ. Trimming at V came to 0 bases and at J to 2 bases, leaving 7 bases not matched to a gene. The DNA for the CDR3 is TGCGCCAGCAGCTTGGATCCCCTAGCGGGGGCCAACACCGGGGAGCTGTTTTTT. Amino acids: CASSLDPLAGANTGELFF.

About this clone: The sample has other DNA sequences that encode this CDR3 too. This chain joins TRBV19 and TRBJ1-2; TRBD1 matches at 7 bases. The CDR3 loop spans 13 amino acids. CDR1 is LNHDA, CDR2 SQIVND, per germline (reference sequence). The junction had 4 bases not matched to a gene; V was cut back by 1 base and J by 8 bases. In DNA form, the CDR3 reads TGTGCCAGTAGTATAGGACAGGGTTACGGCTACACCTTC. This translates into CASSIGQGYGYTF.